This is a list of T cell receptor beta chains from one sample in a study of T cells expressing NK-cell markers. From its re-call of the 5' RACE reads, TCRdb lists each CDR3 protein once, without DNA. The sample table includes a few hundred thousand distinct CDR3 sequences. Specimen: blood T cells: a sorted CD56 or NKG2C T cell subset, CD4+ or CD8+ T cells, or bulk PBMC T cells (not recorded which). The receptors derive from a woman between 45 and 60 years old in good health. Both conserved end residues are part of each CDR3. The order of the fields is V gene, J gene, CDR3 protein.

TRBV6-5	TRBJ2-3	CASSPYRQGLRVADTQYF
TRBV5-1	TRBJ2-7	CASSLVGPDYEQYF
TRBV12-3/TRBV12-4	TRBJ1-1	CASSLHRTGRYRNTEAFF
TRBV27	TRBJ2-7	CASAIGLAGYEQYF
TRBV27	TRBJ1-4	CASSLFSGNEKLFF
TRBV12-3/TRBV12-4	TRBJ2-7	CASSLATSGRAYNEQYF
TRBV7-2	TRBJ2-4	CASSLVLGSAKNIQYF
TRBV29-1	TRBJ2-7	CSVEEGRVGEQYF
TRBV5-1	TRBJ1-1	CASRAGENTEAFF
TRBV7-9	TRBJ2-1	CASSPDTYSYNEQFF
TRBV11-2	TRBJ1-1	CASSSQTSTEAFF
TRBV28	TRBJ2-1	CATTGTPNNEQFF
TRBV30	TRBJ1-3	CAWSRWGFDNTIYF
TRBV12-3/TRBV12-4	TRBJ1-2	CASSSLGSTSPNYGYTF
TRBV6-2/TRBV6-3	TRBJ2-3	CASSGLSTDTQYF
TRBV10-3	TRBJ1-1	CAIGARNTEAFF
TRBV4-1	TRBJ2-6	CASSQVPGLAGPERANVLTF